The 20 T cell receptor beta chains in this list originate from one sample, sequenced in a study of beta chain features in type 1 diabetes. All of the isolated RNA was reverse transcribed, so expressed TCRB transcripts were sequenced. Sequencing was performed with immunoSEQ multiplex PCR; in TCRdb, only in-frame clones are kept and a portion is missing. The data show about 370,000 clones, more than 12% seen once. The sequencing sample was made of naive CD4+ T cells from blood. The receptors originated from a woman younger than 30 in good health.

The rearrangement links TRBV7-2 to TRBJ2-3; 10 bases agree with TRBD1. The CDR3 is 14 amino acids. Losses at the gene ends were 8 bases for V and 5 bases for J; bases not matched to a gene: 7. The V gene's germline CDR1 is SGHTA and CDR2 FQGNSA. The CDR3: CASGTGTGVDTQYF. CDR3 DNA sequence: TGTGCCAGCGGGACCGGGACAGGGGTAGATACGCAGTATTTT.

This clone was observed a handful of times. V is TRBV28 and J is TRBJ2-7, with 9 bases identical to TRBD1. The CDR3 sequence is 16 residues long. V shed 5 bases and J 4 bases; nucleotides not matched to a gene: 12. The V gene's germline CDR1 is MDHEN and CDR2 SYDVKM. Here the CDR3 reads CASSRSGTGTPYEQYF. The CDR3 DNA is TGTGCCAGCAGTCGATCCGGGACAGGGACCCCATACGAGCAGTACTTC.

This clone occurred a few times. This sequence joins TRBV28 and TRBJ2-4; 10 bases align to TRBD1. The CDR3 has 16 amino acids. The junction had 2 bases not matched to a gene; V was cut back by 2 bases and J by 1 base. Germline V lookup: CDR1 MDHEN, CDR2 SYDVKM. As DNA, the CDR3 is TGTGCCAGCAGTTTACCGGGACAGGGGGCCAAAAACATTCAGTACTTC. Translation gives CASSLPGQGAKNIQYF.

This chain joins TRBV30 and TRBJ1-2; maybe TRBD1 (5 bases). The CDR3 is made up of 14 amino acids. V was shortened by 1 base and J by 8 bases, with 17 bases between the two germline ends. CDR1 GTSNPN and CDR2 SVGIG come from the germline V gene (reference sequence). The CDR3 region has the DNA TGTGCCTGGAGTGAGGGGATCTCTCCGAGAGGCTACACCTTC. Protein product: CAWSEGISPRGYTF.

Worth noting for this clone: The same CDR3 arises from other DNA sequences in this sample as well. The chain is built from TRBV29-1 and TRBJ2-6; weak D call: TRBD2 (5 bases). This CDR3 has 14 residues. V was shortened by 6 bases and J by 0 bases, with 9 bases between the two germline ends. CDR1 and CDR2 (germline): SQVTM, ANQGSEA. In DNA form, the CDR3 reads TGCAGCGTAGACACTAGCTCTGGGGCCAACGTCCTGACTTTC. This sequence encodes CSVDTSSGANVLTF.

The chain joins TRBV5-6 to TRBJ1-2; 7 bases map to TRBD1. The CDR3 totals 14 residues. Germline V gene data show CDR1 as SGHDT and CDR2 as YYEEEE. Trimming cost V 1 base and J 8 bases; bases outside gene matches: 8. CDR3 residues: CASSLLEGATGYTF. The CDR3 coding sequence is TGTGCCAGCAGCTTGTTGGAGGGGGCGACCGGCTACACCTTC.

As regards this clone: The same CDR3 also results from other DNA sequences found in this sample. The chain couples TRBV4-2 to TRBJ2-1, with unresolved D. Between the trimmed V and J ends, which lost 1 base and 1 base, there was a span of 2 bases. The CDR3 has 13 residues. Germline V gene data show CDR1 as LGHNA and CDR2 as YNFKEQ. The CDR3 region is CASSQASYNEQFF. The CDR3 DNA sequence: TGTGCCAGCAGCCAAGCGTCCTACAATGAGCAGTTCTTC.

This clone was detected a few times. This rearrangement joins TRBV20-1 to TRBJ1-1; D not resolved. This CDR3 is built from 11 residues. Germline assignment: CDR1 DFQATT and CDR2 SNEGSKA (reference sequence). V dropped 5 bases and J dropped 5 bases, with 9 bases sitting between them. The CDR3 spells CSAWFRTEAFF. Here the CDR3 DNA reads TGCAGTGCTTGGTTCAGGACTGAAGCTTTCTTT.

This clone was observed a few times. V usage is TRBV7-2 and J usage is TRBJ2-3, with D perhaps TRBD2 (6 bases). The CDR3 is 16 amino acids. V dropped 5 bases and J dropped 8 bases, with 23 bases sitting between them. The germline CDR1 and CDR2 sequences are SGHTA and FQGNSA. For the CDR3, the DNA is TGTGCCAGCAGCCCAACCGCTAGCGCTTTCGAGGGTACGCAGTATTTT. It is translated as CASSPTASAFEGTQYF.

There are a few counts of this clone. V and J are TRBV27 and TRBJ2-1; 11 nucleotides agree with TRBD2. Germline V CDR1 and CDR2: MNHEY, SMNVEV (reference sequence). The CDR3 has 17 amino acids. After removal of 5 bases from V and 4 bases from J, the junction contained 10 bases not matched to a gene. CDR3 sequence reads: CASSESSRLAGYNEQFF. Written as DNA, the CDR3 is TGTGCCAGCAGTGAATCCTCTCGACTAGCGGGGTACAATGAGCAGTTCTTC.

This clone was counted a few times. The CDR3 region has the DNA TGTGCCAGCAGTTTGTACAGGGGTACGGGCACTGAAGCTTTCTTT. Amino acids: CASSLYRGTGTEAFF. The chain joins TRBV27 to TRBJ1-1, with 7 bases lining up with TRBD1. Trimming removed 3 bases from V and 4 bases from J; junction bases left unmatched: 8. This CDR3 has 15 residues. Per germline, CDR1 MNHEY and CDR2 SMNVEV (reference sequence).

V usage is TRBV19 and J usage is TRBJ1-2, with D tentatively TRBD1 (6 bases). The CDR3 loop spans 12 amino acids. The germline CDR1 and CDR2 sequences are LNHDA and SQIVND (reference sequence). V was shortened by 4 bases and J by 6 bases, with 9 bases between the two germline ends. CDR3 sequence (DNA): TGTGCCAGTAGTAACCGGGACAATGGCTACACCTTC. Its translation: CASSNRDNGYTF.

This clone has just one count. The V call is TRBV2, the J call TRBJ2-7; the match to TRBD1 covers 7 bases. The CDR3 is 14 residues long. Per germline, CDR1 SNHLY and CDR2 FYNNEI. With V trimmed by 2 bases and J by 5 bases, 6 bases remained unmatched. The CDR3 protein is CASSERQGMNEQYF. CDR3 DNA: TGTGCCAGCAGTGAACGACAGGGTATGAACGAGCAGTACTTC.

This clone was observed a few times. The V gene is TRBV7-3, the J gene TRBJ2-5, with a weak D call TRBD2 (6 bases). Trimming took 5 bases from V and 4 from J, leaving 20 bases between them. The germline V gene encodes CDR1 SGHTA and CDR2 FQGTGA. This CDR3 contains 16 residues. The CDR3 nucleotides read TGTGCCAGCAGCCCCCTCGGGCGGGGAAGGGGAGAGACCCAGTACTTC. Protein sequence: CASSPLGRGRGETQYF.

The chain joins TRBV30 to TRBJ1-2, with D hard to call. V was pared by 7 bases and J by 3 bases, with 6 bases between. Looked up from germline, CDR1 is GTSNPN and CDR2 is SVGIG (reference sequence). The CDR3 is made up of 10 amino acids. The CDR3 DNA follows: TGTGCCTCAGTTGACTATGGCTACACCTTC. It codes for CASVDYGYTF.

The chain combines TRBV30 with TRBJ2-3, with a tentative D call TRBD1 (6 bases). This CDR3 region has 13 residues. Trimming cost V 3 bases and J 5 bases, with 12 bases left between them. Germline assignment: CDR1 GTSNPN and CDR2 SVGIG (reference sequence). The CDR3 spells CAWRVPRGDTQYF. The CDR3 bases are TGTGCCTGGAGAGTCCCCAGGGGAGATACGCAGTATTTT.

The V call is TRBV7-2, the J call TRBJ2-5, with a weak D call TRBD2 (6 bases). Trimming left V 7 bases short and J 5 bases short, with 20 bases between. The V gene's germline CDR1 is SGHTA and CDR2 FQGNSA. The CDR3 has 15 amino acids. CDR3 nucleotide sequence: TGTGCCAGCAAAAGACGGGACTTGCTTGGGGAGACCCAGTACTTC. Its protein product is CASKRRDLLGETQYF. Together with reference TRBV7-2 and TRBJ2-5, the CDR3 gives the full variable domain: GAGVSQSPSNKVTEKGKDVELRCDPISGHTALYWYRQSLGQGLEFLIYFQGNSAPDKSGLPSDRFSAERTGGSVSTLTIQRTQQEDSAVYLCASKRRDLLGETQYFGPGTRLLVL.

The chain links TRBV6-1 to TRBJ2-7, with TRBD1 matching over 7 bases. Germline trimming cut 4 bases from V and 4 bases from J; bases unmatched to any gene: 13. CDR1 and CDR2 (germline): MNHNS, SASEGT. The CDR3 is 16 amino acids. CDR3 nucleotides: TGTGCCAGCAGTGTCCAACCGGGACAGAGACTTTACGAGCAGTACTTC. It translates to CASSVQPGQRLYEQYF.

This chain links TRBV7-2 with TRBJ2-1; 9 bases fit TRBD2. Germline V gene data show CDR1 as SGHTA and CDR2 as FQGNSA. V was clipped by 1 base and J by 2 bases; unmatched bases: 3. This CDR3 comprises 16 residues. The CDR3 sequence: CASSLELAGAYNEQFF. CDR3 nucleotide sequence: TGTGCCAGCAGCTTAGAGTTAGCGGGAGCCTACAATGAGCAGTTCTTC.

This clone was picked up a small number of times. The J gene is TRBJ2-7, the V gene TRBV2, with TRBD1 identical over 8 bases. The ends lost 5 bases at V and 5 bases at J; junction bases unmatched: 5. CDR3 length: 13 residues. Germline CDR1 reads SNHLY; CDR2 reads FYNNEI. The DNA for the CDR3 is TGTGCCAGCAGTTGGACAGGGACTCACGAGCAGTACTTC. It yields the protein CASSWTGTHEQYF.